The 20 T cell receptor beta chains below come from one sample, sequenced in a study of T cell changes during pregnancy in multiple sclerosis. Assay: immunoSEQ multiplex PCR; the TCRdb copy retains only in-frame clones and omits some. The sample holds tens of thousands of clones; approximately 89% are singletons and the top ten take roughly 3.5%. The specimen comprised peripheral blood, sampled after pregnancy. The origin of the receptors is a female donor in good health, enrolled as a control in a pregnancy study.

The V and J genes are TRBV10-3 and TRBJ2-1; weak D call: TRBD1 (7 bases). Trimming cost V 8 bases and J 4 bases, with 18 bases left between them. The length of the CDR3 is 15 residues. CDR1 and CDR2 from the germline V gene are ENHRY and SYGVKD. The CDR3 DNA is TGTGCCATCGAGGACCAGGGGGGAAGGTACAATGAGCAGTTCTTC. Translation: CAIEDQGGRYNEQFF.

This clone has just one count. The chain recombines TRBV5-6 with TRBJ2-1, with D possibly being TRBD1 (6 bases). V was clipped by 2 bases and J by 9 bases, with 12 bases between them. This CDR3 is built from 13 residues. Germline V CDR1 and CDR2: SGHDT, YYEEEE. The CDR3 nucleotides are TGTGCCAGCAGCTTTACAGGGCTGAGTGAGCAGTTCTTC. Its translation: CASSFTGLSEQFF.

The V gene is TRBV5-5, the J gene TRBJ2-5; TRBD1 is a possible D gene (5 bases). The V gene's germline CDR1 is SGHKS and CDR2 YYEKEE (reference sequence). The ends were cut back, 4 bases at V and 13 bases at J, with 14 bases in the middle. This CDR3 has 11 residues. The CDR3 sequence is CASSPGGASYF. The CDR3 DNA sequence: TGTGCCAGCAGCCCCGGTGGGGCCTCGTACTTC.

The chain is built from TRBV28 and TRBJ1-5, with 7 bases that match TRBD1. The trim removed 0 bases at V and 2 bases at J, leaving 7 bases unmatched. Germline CDR1 reads MDHEN; CDR2 reads SYDVKM. The CDR3 sequence is 17 residues long. The CDR3 spells CASSLWEGAVGNQPQHF. The CDR3 DNA sequence: TGTGCCAGCAGTTTATGGGAGGGGGCAGTGGGCAATCAGCCCCAGCATTTT.

The rearrangement uses TRBV5-1 and TRBJ2-5, with a tentative D call TRBD2 (5 bases). CDR1 is SGHRS and CDR2 is YFSETQ in the germline V gene. The CDR3 length is 12 residues. V lost 1 base, J lost 5 bases, and 6 bases lay in between. CDR3 loop: CASSLREETQYF. The CDR3 DNA sequence: TGCGCCAGCAGCTTGAGGGAGGAGACCCAGTACTTC.

This rearrangement joins TRBV7-6 to TRBJ1-3, with 7 bases identical to TRBD1. CDR3 size: 14 residues. Trimming removed 4 bases from V and 4 bases from J; junction bases left unmatched: 4. Germline CDR1 reads SGHVS; CDR2 reads FNYEAQ. CDR3 region: CASSSGTAGNTIYF. The CDR3 bases are TGTGCCAGCAGCTCCGGGACAGCAGGAAACACCATATATTTT.

In this sample, this clone turned up once. The V gene is TRBV5-1, the J gene TRBJ1-1; D possibly corresponds to TRBD1 (5 bases). This CDR3 has 15 residues. The V gene's germline CDR1 is SGHRS and CDR2 YFSETQ. The germline V and J ends were trimmed by 0 bases and 6 bases, with 15 bases remaining between them. This CDR3 is CASSLEGRGRAEAFF. CDR3 nucleotide sequence: TGCGCCAGCAGCTTGGAGGGGCGGGGAAGGGCTGAAGCTTTCTTT.

This clone appeared once. The genes are TRBV27 and TRBJ2-7; D is ambiguous. CDR1 MNHEY and CDR2 SMNVEV come from the germline V gene (reference sequence). CDR3 length: 13 residues. V was shortened by 3 bases and J by 2 bases, with 8 bases between the two germline ends. CDR3 in amino acids: CASSLAQAYEQYF. The CDR3 region has the DNA TGTGCCAGCAGTTTGGCCCAAGCCTACGAGCAGTACTTC.

This clone was seen a handful of times. The V gene is TRBV6-4, the J gene TRBJ2-1; 7 nucleotides agree with TRBD1. After removal of 6 bases from V and 9 bases from J, the junction contained 8 bases not matched to a gene. The CDR3 contains 13 residues. Germline CDR1 is MRHNA and CDR2 is SNTAGT. The DNA of the CDR3 is TGTGCCAGCAGGAAGACAGGGAGTAGTGAGCAGTTCTTC. Encoded protein: CASRKTGSSEQFF.

CDR3: CASSLGDRGYGYTF. The CDR3 coding sequence is TGTGCCAGCAGCTTGGGCGACAGGGGCTATGGCTACACCTTC. The rearrangement joins TRBV5-5 to TRBJ1-2; 8 nucleotides align to TRBD1. The CDR3 extends over 14 amino acids. The germline V gene has CDR1 SGHKS and CDR2 YYEKEE (reference sequence). V lost 0 bases to trimming and J lost 4 bases; unmatched junction nucleotides: 2.

This chain joins TRBV5-5 and TRBJ2-3; TRBD2 matches at 7 bases. The V gene end was trimmed by 4 bases and the J gene end by 6 bases; junction bases not matched to a gene: 8. Germline values: CDR1 SGHKS, CDR2 YYEKEE (reference sequence). The CDR3 sequence is 14 residues long. CDR3 sequence: CASSVYGGRDTQYF. Written as DNA, the CDR3 is TGTGCCAGCAGCGTCTACGGGGGGAGGGATACGCAGTATTTT.

The chain has TRBV4-2 and TRBJ2-7; a possible D gene is TRBD2 (6 bases). V lost 0 bases and J lost 3, with 15 bases in between. Germline V gives CDR1 LGHNA, CDR2 YNFKEQ. The CDR3 runs 16 residues. This chain's CDR3 is CASSQDRGTLLYEQYF. Written as DNA, the CDR3 is TGTGCCAGCAGCCAAGATCGCGGGACCCTCCTCTACGAGCAGTACTTC.

This chain connects TRBV4-1 to TRBJ2-5; 7 bases align to TRBD2. The V segment lost 6 bases and the J segment 7 bases; nucleotides outside the gene matches: 11. The length of the CDR3 is 14 residues. From germline, CDR1 is MGHRA and CDR2 YSYEKL. DNA of the CDR3: TGCGCCAGCAGGTCAGGACTAGACAAAGGGACCCAGTACTTC. It is translated as CASRSGLDKGTQYF.

This rearrangement joins TRBV5-4 to TRBJ1-1; 9 bases fit TRBD1. This CDR3 contains 15 residues. CDR1 is SGHNT, CDR2 YYREEE, per germline (reference sequence). The V and J ends lost 6 bases and 3 bases, in that order; junction bases with no gene match: 9. The CDR3 reads CASTFNRGLDTEAFF. The CDR3, as DNA: TGTGCCAGCACCTTTAACAGGGGGCTTGACACTGAAGCTTTCTTT. Full variable domain (rest looked up from reference TRBV5-4 and TRBJ1-1): ETGVTQSPTHLIKTRGQQVTLRCSSQSGHNTVSWYQQALGQGPQFIFQYYREEENGRGNFPPRFSGLQFPNYSSELNVNALELDDSALYLCASTFNRGLDTEAFFGQGTRLTVV.

The chain combines TRBV27 with TRBJ1-6, with D hard to call. This CDR3 has 15 amino acids. Deletions cut 2 bases from V and 6 bases from J, with 11 bases between. In germline, CDR1 is MNHEY, CDR2 SMNVEV (reference sequence). In DNA, the CDR3 is TGTGCCAGCAGTTTAGGAGGTTGGAGTAATTCACCCCTCCACTTT. Protein: CASSLGGWSNSPLHF.

This chain links TRBV4-2 with TRBJ2-2, with 8 bases lining up with TRBD1. In germline, CDR1 is LGHNA, CDR2 YNFKEQ. CDR3 length equals 14 residues. J was trimmed by 7 bases and V by 3 bases; bases with no gene match: 4. This CDR3 reads CASSQNRGVGELFF. The CDR3, as DNA: TGTGCCAGCAGCCAGAACAGGGGGGTCGGGGAGCTGTTTTTT.

The V gene is TRBV28, the J gene TRBJ1-2; TRBD1 agrees at 9 bases. CDR1 and CDR2 from the germline V gene are MDHEN and SYDVKM. The CDR3 runs 16 residues. V dropped 8 bases and J dropped 5; count of bases not matched to a gene: 15. DNA for the CDR3: TGTGCCAGCTTGGGGTACTCGGGACAGGGTTTATATGGCTACACCTTC. Protein product: CASLGYSGQGLYGYTF.

This clone was observed a handful of times. This chain links TRBV6-1 with TRBJ1-1; 11 bases align to TRBD1. Unmatched junction bases numbered 6, after V lost 6 bases and J lost 3 bases. The CDR3 length is 15 residues. The germline V gene has CDR1 MNHNS and CDR2 SASEGT. The CDR3 here is CASSGTGGFDTEAFF. In nucleotides, the CDR3 is TGTGCCAGCAGCGGGACAGGGGGTTTTGACACTGAAGCTTTCTTT.

The chain combines TRBV12-5 with TRBJ1-2, with 7 bases matching TRBD1. Per the germline V gene, CDR1 is LGHNT and CDR2 is FRNRAP. V trimming: 3 bases; J trimming: 2 bases; junction bases outside the gene matches: 0. The length of the CDR3 is 13 residues. The CDR3 DNA reads TGTGCTAGTGGTTTACAGGGGAACTATGGCTACACCTTC. This encodes CASGLQGNYGYTF.

About this clone: Germline and junction disagree at one end, which may indicate a read error. The rearrangement joins TRBV5-1 to TRBJ1-1, with D unresolved. The germline CDR1 and CDR2 sequences are SGHRS and YFSETQ. The CDR3 has 13 amino acids. In nucleotides, the CDR3 is TGCGCCGGCAGCCCCCCCCAGAACACTGAAGCTTTCTTT. As protein: CAGSPPQNTEAFF.